Presented here are 9 T cell receptor beta chains from one specimen sequenced in a study of CD8+CD57+ T cells in acquired aplastic anemia. An expansion of CD8+CD57+ cells by flow cytometry had been shown in patients chosen for sequencing. CDR3 and TCR beta VDJ profiling relied on genomic DNA as the template. TCRdb fed the reads into MiXCR, producing one record per CDR3 protein. Of about 160,000 distinct CDR3 sequences listed, around 48% are singletons. Sequenced: sorted CD4+, CD8+, or CD8+CD57+ T cells (not recorded which) from PBMCs. Every receptor here comes from a human donor with aplastic anemia.

Many counts were recorded for this clonotype. The chain has TRBV4-2 and TRBJ2-1, with D perhaps TRBD2 (7 bases). V gave up 0 bases and J gave up 8 bases, with 14 bases separating them. The CDR3 totals 15 residues. Germline values: CDR1 LGHNA, CDR2 YNFKEQ. CDR3 region: CASSQDGGAQYEQFF. CDR3 DNA sequence: TGTGCCAGCAGCCAAGATGGGGGGGCCCAATATGAGCAGTTCTTC.

Ten or more counts support this clonotype. This chain joins TRBV2 and TRBJ1-5; no definite D call. V was clipped by 4 bases and J by 6 bases, with 10 bases between them. This CDR3 spans 13 amino acids. CDR1 SNHLY and CDR2 FYNNEI come from the germline V gene. CDR3 sequence reads: CASSVTLIQPQHF. CDR3 nucleotide sequence: TGTGCCAGCAGTGTTACCCTGATTCAGCCCCAGCATTTT.

V usage is TRBV25-1 and J usage is TRBJ1-1, with TRBD1 as a possible D gene (5 bases). The CDR3 sequence is 12 residues long. Trimming pared 3 bases from V and 5 bases from J, leaving 7 bases between. The V gene's germline CDR1 is MGHDK and CDR2 SYGVNS. The CDR3 sequence is CASSEAGTEAFF. For the CDR3, the DNA is TGTGCCAGCAGTGAGGCAGGGACTGAAGCTTTCTTT. Looking up the rest from reference TRBV25-1 and TRBJ1-1 gives the full variable domain: EADIYQTPRYLVIGTGKKITLECSQTMGHDKMYWYQQDPGMELHLIHYSYGVNSTEKGDLSSESTVSRIRTEHFPLTLESARPSHTSQYLCASSEAGTEAFFGQGTRLTVV.

The chain links TRBV20-1 to TRBJ2-5; D uncertain. The CDR3 is made up of 11 amino acids. Trimming stripped 1 base from V and 7 bases from J, with 7 bases between. CDR1 is DFQATT, CDR2 SNEGSKA, per germline (reference sequence). The chain's CDR3 is CSARVSWTQYF. In nucleotides, the CDR3 is TGCAGTGCTAGAGTTTCGTGGACCCAGTACTTC.

The sample holds many counts of this clonotype. The V and J genes are TRBV6-5 and TRBJ2-5, with D perhaps matching TRBD1 or TRBD2 (6 bases each). The CDR3 is made up of 12 amino acids. Germline V gives CDR1 MNHEY, CDR2 SVGAGI. V was clipped by 6 bases and J by 7 bases, with 12 bases between them. CDR3 in amino acids: CASREGGGTQYF. The CDR3, as DNA: TGTGCCAGCAGGGAGGGGGGAGGGACCCAGTACTTC.

This clonotype was found many times. The chain has TRBV5-1 and TRBJ2-3; possible D gene TRBD2, 6 bases. Germline-derived CDR1 and CDR2 are SGHRS and YFSETQ. The V end was cut by 6 bases, the J end by 1 base, with 12 bases between. This CDR3 has 14 amino acids. CDR3 coding DNA: TGCGCCAGCATAGACGGGGGTGGCACAGATACGCAGTATTTT. Residues: CASIDGGGTDTQYF.

At least ten counts were recorded for this clonotype. The CDR3 loop is CASSLGTLNTEAFF. The CDR3 coding sequence is TGTGCCAGCAGCTTAGGCACCCTTAACACTGAAGCTTTCTTT. The chain recombines TRBV7-8 with TRBJ1-1; D not certain. This CDR3 has 14 amino acids. Between the trimmed V and J ends, which lost 1 base and 2 bases, there was a span of 8 bases. The V gene's germline CDR1 is SGHVS and CDR2 FQNEAQ.

Remarks on this clonotype: One junction end disagrees with the germline gene, perhaps due to a read error. The V and J genes are TRBV30 and TRBJ2-1; tentatively, D is TRBD1 or TRBD2 (5 bases each). In germline, CDR1 is GTSNPN, CDR2 SVGIG (reference sequence). This CDR3 is 15 amino acids long. The CDR3 loop reads CAWQTLGPTDNEQVF. Written as DNA, the CDR3 is TGTGCCTGGCAGACCCTGGGACCGACGGACAATGAGCAGGTCTTC.

The J gene is TRBJ2-4, the V gene TRBV28; 8 nucleotides agree with TRBD1. J lost 1 base, V lost 6 bases, and 8 bases had no gene match. Germline values: CDR1 MDHEN, CDR2 SYDVKM. The CDR3 consists of 16 residues. The DNA of the CDR3 is TGTGCCAGCAGGTCAGGGGGCCCGGCGGCCAAAAACATTCAGTACTTC. Translation: CASRSGGPAAKNIQYF.